A selection of T cell receptor beta chains follows, all from one sample in a study of vaccination and CD4 T cells after COVID-19. Their antigen targets remain unknown. Each CDR3 protein gets one entry after TCRdb re-called the PCR reads with MiXCR. Of more than 10,000 distinct CDR3 sequences in the sample, 60% were seen once. Sample: CD4+ T cells from blood, cultured in vitro. Receptors were obtained from a human donor who had recovered from COVID-19. Each CDR3 is given with its conserved first and last residue. A D gene is named only where the DNA matches it firmly. Clone size, where shown, is once, few, many, or a class for clones that have expanded.

clone size	D gene	J gene	V gene	CDR3 DNA	CDR3 protein
few	-	TRBJ1-1	TRBV20-1	TGCAGTGCTAGGGGCCACACTGAAGCTTTCTTT	CSARGHTEAFF
few	-	TRBJ1-5	TRBV24-1	TGTGCCACCAGTGATCCCAATCAGCCCCAGCATTTT	CATSDPNQPQHF
few	-	TRBJ1-5	TRBV27	TGTGCCAGCGGACGCAATCAGCCCCAGCATTTT	CASGRNQPQHF
-	-	TRBJ2-7	TRBV7-2	TGTGCCAGCAGCTACGACAGGTCCTACGAGCAGTACTTC	CASSYDRSYEQYF
-	-	TRBJ1-4	TRBV6-5	TGTGCCAGCAGTTTCACAGGATTGGGGACTAATGAAAAACTGTTTTTT	CASSFTGLGTNEKLFF
few	-	TRBJ1-1	TRBV11-3	TGTGCCAGCAGCTTAGATGGAAGGGGCGGAAGTACTGAAGCTTTCTTT	CASSLDGRGGSTEAFF
few	TRBD2	TRBJ2-3	TRBV20-1	TGCAGTGCGCTAGCGGAGAACACAGATACGCAGTATTTT	CSALAENTDTQYF
few	TRBD2	TRBJ2-7	TRBV6-5	TGTGCCAGCAGTTACTCCGGGACTAGCGGCTACGAGCAGTACTTC	CASSYSGTSGYEQYF
-	TRBD2	TRBJ2-7	TRBV2	TGTGCCAGCAGTGAAGCGACTAGCGGGAGAGGCGAGCAGTACTTC	CASSEATSGRGEQYF
few	-	TRBJ1-5	TRBV2	TGTGCCAAAAGCGGACCGCTTAGCAATCAGCCCCAGCATTTT	CAKSGPLSNQPQHF
-	-	TRBJ2-3	TRBV7-8	TGTGCCAGCAGCTTAGGGTGGGGGGAGGAACGCACAGATACGCAGTATTTT	CASSLGWGEERTDTQYF
-	-	TRBJ2-2	TRBV20-1	TGCAGTGCCCTCGATGGTCTTTCCCCCGGGGAGCTGTTTTTT	CSALDGLSPGELFF
-	-	TRBJ2-1	TRBV20-1	TGCAGTGCAGATGGGACCTTCAATGAGCAGTTCTTC	CSADGTFNEQFF
-	TRBD1	TRBJ1-5	TRBV2	TGTGCCAGCAGGGGGGGACAGGCGCTTAGCAATCAGCCCCAGCATTTT	CASRGGQALSNQPQHF
once	TRBD2	TRBJ2-3	TRBV12-3/TRBV12-4	TGTGCCAGCAGTTTTTCAATAACTAGCGGGAGTCCCCCGGATACGCAGTATTTT	CASSFSITSGSPPDTQYF
-	TRBD1	TRBJ2-5	TRBV6-2/TRBV6-3	TGTGCCAGCAGTTACTCGAAAGGGGGGAACAGGGGGCAGGGTGAGACCCAGTACTTC	CASSYSKGGNRGQGETQYF
-	-	TRBJ2-6	TRBV6-5	TGTGCCAGCAGTTACTCGAACTGGGGGACTGGGGCCAACGTCCTGACTTTC	CASSYSNWGTGANVLTF
-	-	TRBJ2-1	TRBV7-9	TGTGCCAGCAGCTTATCGCAGGGACGGAATGAGCAGTTCTTC	CASSLSQGRNEQFF
-	-	TRBJ2-3	TRBV7-2	TGTGCCAGCTCCCCGGCAGCTAGCACAGATACGCAGTATTTT	CASSPAASTDTQYF
few	-	TRBJ1-1	TRBV6-1	TGTGCCAGCAGTGAGAGAAGGGGGGACACTGAAGCTTTCTTT	CASSERRGDTEAFF
few	-	TRBJ1-5	TRBV15	TGTGCCACCAGCAGAGCAGTGTTGGCAGGGCACAATCAGCCCCAGCATTTT	CATSRAVLAGHNQPQHF
-	-	TRBJ2-1	TRBV6-1	TGTGCCAGCACCGGACCGGGTACCTCCTACAATGAGCAGTTCTTC	CASTGPGTSYNEQFF